This T cell receptor beta chain stems from a study of shared clonotypes between healthy human individuals. The germline gives CDR1 SGHTA, CDR2 FQGNSA. The CDR3 length is 14 residues. The J segment lost 10 bases and the V segment lost 4 bases, leaving 11 bases of the junction unmatched. Sequenced by immunoSEQ multiplex PCR; TCRdb stores in-frame clones only, minus some. The table has approximately 1,000,000 clones, around three quarters seen once. This TCR was sampled from a man between 18 and 35 years old in good health. Some clones in this sample may be carry-over from other donors' samples. The specimen sequenced was memory CD4+ T cells from PBMCs. Subset in this sample: CD45RA-negative fraction. J is TRBJ1-2 and V is TRBV7-2; 8 nucleotides align to TRBD1. The CDR3 sequence is CASSSADRAAYYTF. As DNA, the CDR3 is TGTGCCAGCAGCTCCGCGGACAGGGCCGCGTACTACACCTTC.